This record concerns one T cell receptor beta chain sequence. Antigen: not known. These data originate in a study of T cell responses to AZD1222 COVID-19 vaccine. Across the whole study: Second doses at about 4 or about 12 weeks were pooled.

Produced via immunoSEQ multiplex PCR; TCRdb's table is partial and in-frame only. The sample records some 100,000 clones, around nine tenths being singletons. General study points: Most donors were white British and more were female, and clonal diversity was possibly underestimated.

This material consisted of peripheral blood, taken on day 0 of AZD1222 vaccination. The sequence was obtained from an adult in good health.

CDR3 coding DNA: TGTGCCAGCAGCCCAGGGGGGACGGGACGAGGGAACACTGAAGCTTTCTTT. Its protein product is CASSPGGTGRGNTEAFF. The V and J genes are TRBV7-9 and TRBJ1-1; TRBD1 aligns across 7 bases. V shed 5 bases, J shed 1 base, and the junction held 13 bases outside the gene matches. The CDR3 contains 17 residues. The V gene's germline CDR1 is SEHNR and CDR2 FQNEAQ (reference sequence).